This TCR beta chain was sequenced during a study of Ad26.COV2.S vaccination and SARS-CoV-2 variants (dated by TCRdb to the early 2020s). As for the study more broadly: Donors in the vaccine arm were drawn from COV1001, a multicentre, randomized, double-blind, placebo-controlled phase I-IIa trial testing Ad26.COV2.S in healthy adults. Ad26.COV2.S was administered intramuscularly at 5 x 10^10 or 1 x 10^11 viral particles, either as a single shot or as two shots given 56 days apart. The specificity and breadth of SARS-CoV-2-reactive T cell receptors after Ad26.COV2.S vaccination were assessed by TCRbeta repertoire sequencing. The TCR-sequenced set comprised around 30 samples: approximately 20 Ad26.COV2.S vaccine recipients, 5 placebo recipients and 8 SARS-CoV-2 convalescent individuals. Trial participants were randomized into five groups of five, in which low-dose or high-dose Ad26.COV2.S was given once or twice, or placebo was given on both occasions. Investigators remained blinded to trial group allocation during experiments and outcome assessment.

General conclusions and limits of the study: The study lacked the statistical power to compare responses across vaccine doses or regimens. Non-spike TCR breadth was comparable between vaccine and placebo recipients, consistent with the vaccine containing only spike. Compared with placebo recipients, Ad26.COV2.S recipients showed higher spike-specific TCR breadth (P = 0.0014). According to the authors, total T cell responses may have been underestimated by the TCR breadth and depth analyses. After vaccination, spike-specific CD8+ and CD4+ T cell responses were reported to show substantial breadth.

Read against the paper, the sample's treatment or condition label means: over 15 received Ad26.COV2.S at low or high dose, single or two shots; about 5 received placebo; per-sample allocation not given. Repertoires of vaccine and placebo recipients were sequenced from samples taken on day 63 after the first injection. In Cohort 1b, about 25 adults aged 18-55 years were enrolled at a single site in Boston, USA, between 29 July and 7 August 2020. Ad26.COV2.S was a replication-incompetent adenovirus type 26 vector that expressed a prefusion-stabilized SARS-CoV-2 spike protein derived from the original Wuhan strain. To note about this clone: Its specific antigen is unknown. No base qualities exist here, and no much larger clone lies one base off it.

The immunoSEQ Assay was used to sequence TCRbeta CDR3 regions. After extraction, genomic DNA underwent amplification by bias-controlled multiplex PCR, followed by high-throughput sequencing. Processing in the source paper ran as follows. Collapsing and filtering of sequences were performed to quantify the absolute abundance of each unique TCRbeta CDR3 region. T cell fraction was estimated by normalization of TCRbeta template counts to usable DNA, with usable DNA being measured through amplification of reference genes present in all nucleated cells. Repertoire TCRs were annotated as SARS-CoV-2-specific by exact matching of V gene, CDR3 amino acid sequence and J gene to a known reactive TCR set. The reference SARS-CoV-2 TCR set was derived from MIRA and filtered for enrichment in COVID-19-positive ImmuneCODE repertoires, a step that removed public or cross-reactive TCRs. Using the MIRA antigens, annotated TCRs were further analysed by specific ORF or by position within an ORF. Breadth was defined as annotated unique rearrangements over total unique productive rearrangements; depth was the summed frequency of those rearrangements. Two-sided Wilcoxon rank-sum tests were applied when comparing TCR breadth between groups. TCRdb obtained this table from immuneACCESS and retained in-frame rearrangements with V and J assigned. These tables miss some clones; where compared with another copy, unresolved V genes account for less than half of the shortfall, and the remainder is unexplained. The V and J calls and the clone size are those of that table, but D and trimming were determined from the DNA. The sample yields under 400,000 clones; about nine tenths were counted once. The ten largest clones take up approximately 3.6% of the sample.

The germline V gene (reference sequence) provides CDR1 SGHNT and CDR2 YYREEE. The V and J ends are trimmed by 5 bases and 5 bases, leaving 14 bases between them. Including the terminal cysteine and phenylalanine, the CDR3 comprises 14 residues. CDR3 DNA is the only sequence kept; it has 42 bases, read in frame from the first base. The V and J segments used are TRBV5-4 and TRBJ2-1; the D gene is perhaps TRBD2, from 7 matching bases. This sequence was found in a person aged 18 to 59 who received the Ad26.COV2.S COVID-19 vaccine or a placebo. The specimen was peripheral blood, collected in a trial of Ad26.COV2.S vaccine versus placebo. The nucleotides are TGTGCCAGCAGTGGGGGGGCGGGAGACAATGAGCAGTTCTTC. This is translated as CASSGGAGDNEQFF.